This TCR beta chain was identified in a study of blood T cell repertoires in COVID-19. Study-level background: Specimens from acute and convalescent COVID-19 originated in the United States, Italy and Spain. PBMCs, B-cell-depleted T cells, or T cells provided the cDNA or gDNA that made up the material.

In the study's own analysis: Amplification with reference gene primers provided the estimates of nucleated cell counts. Measured with immunoSEQ multiplex PCR; TCRdb has only the in-frame clones, and not every one. That table furnishes V, J and clone size, whereas the DNA furnished D and trimming. The sample lists 45,000 to 55,000 clones, roughly 87% occurring once. V dropped 3 bases and J dropped 0; count of bases not matched to a gene: 7. Germline V gene data show CDR1 as SGDLS and CDR2 as YYNGEE. This CDR3 region has 17 residues. This sequence was found in a woman of 80 years or more with acute or convalescent COVID-19. The rearrangement joins TRBV9 to TRBJ2-2, with 8 nucleotides matching TRBD2. The sequenced sample was peripheral blood. The CDR3 nucleotides read TGTGCCAGCAGCGCTCCCGCGGGGGGCGCGAACACCGGGGAGCTGTTTTTT. Protein sequence: CASSAPAGGANTGELFF.